This TCR beta chain was recorded in a study of cytomegalovirus exposure and HLA in healthy donors. General study points: Immune exposure information available was restricted to CMV serostatus.

Germline assignment: CDR1 SGHNT and CDR2 YENEEA. This CDR3 is 14 amino acids long. J lost 5 bases, V lost 4 bases, and 3 bases had no gene match. In the case of this clone: Antigen specificity is unknown.

The study ran its PCR with 60 Vbeta and 13 Jbeta primers. Some clones are missing from TCRdb's copy, which holds only in-frame ones; the method was immunoSEQ multiplex PCR. Seen here are hundreds of thousands of clones, roughly 91% observed once, and the top ten hold 1%. Sequencing was carried out using PBMCs. The V call is TRBV11-3, the J call TRBJ2-7; TRBD2 matches at 12 bases. This receptor was identified in a young woman in good health and CMV-seronegative. The CDR3 sequence: CASSSTSGRHEQYF. In DNA form, the CDR3 reads TGTGCCAGCAGCTCGACTAGCGGGAGACACGAGCAGTACTTC.